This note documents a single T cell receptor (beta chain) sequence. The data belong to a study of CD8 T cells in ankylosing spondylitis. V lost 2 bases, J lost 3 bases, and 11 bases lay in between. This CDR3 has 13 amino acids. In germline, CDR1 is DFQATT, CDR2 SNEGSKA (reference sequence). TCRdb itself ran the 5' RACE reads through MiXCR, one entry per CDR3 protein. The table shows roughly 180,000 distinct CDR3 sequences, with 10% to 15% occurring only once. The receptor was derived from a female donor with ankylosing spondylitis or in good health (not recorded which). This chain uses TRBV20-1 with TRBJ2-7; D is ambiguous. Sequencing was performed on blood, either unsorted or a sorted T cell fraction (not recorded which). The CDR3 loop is CSARTATYYEQYF. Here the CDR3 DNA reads TGCAGTGCTAGAACGGCCACCTACTACGAGCAGTACTTC.